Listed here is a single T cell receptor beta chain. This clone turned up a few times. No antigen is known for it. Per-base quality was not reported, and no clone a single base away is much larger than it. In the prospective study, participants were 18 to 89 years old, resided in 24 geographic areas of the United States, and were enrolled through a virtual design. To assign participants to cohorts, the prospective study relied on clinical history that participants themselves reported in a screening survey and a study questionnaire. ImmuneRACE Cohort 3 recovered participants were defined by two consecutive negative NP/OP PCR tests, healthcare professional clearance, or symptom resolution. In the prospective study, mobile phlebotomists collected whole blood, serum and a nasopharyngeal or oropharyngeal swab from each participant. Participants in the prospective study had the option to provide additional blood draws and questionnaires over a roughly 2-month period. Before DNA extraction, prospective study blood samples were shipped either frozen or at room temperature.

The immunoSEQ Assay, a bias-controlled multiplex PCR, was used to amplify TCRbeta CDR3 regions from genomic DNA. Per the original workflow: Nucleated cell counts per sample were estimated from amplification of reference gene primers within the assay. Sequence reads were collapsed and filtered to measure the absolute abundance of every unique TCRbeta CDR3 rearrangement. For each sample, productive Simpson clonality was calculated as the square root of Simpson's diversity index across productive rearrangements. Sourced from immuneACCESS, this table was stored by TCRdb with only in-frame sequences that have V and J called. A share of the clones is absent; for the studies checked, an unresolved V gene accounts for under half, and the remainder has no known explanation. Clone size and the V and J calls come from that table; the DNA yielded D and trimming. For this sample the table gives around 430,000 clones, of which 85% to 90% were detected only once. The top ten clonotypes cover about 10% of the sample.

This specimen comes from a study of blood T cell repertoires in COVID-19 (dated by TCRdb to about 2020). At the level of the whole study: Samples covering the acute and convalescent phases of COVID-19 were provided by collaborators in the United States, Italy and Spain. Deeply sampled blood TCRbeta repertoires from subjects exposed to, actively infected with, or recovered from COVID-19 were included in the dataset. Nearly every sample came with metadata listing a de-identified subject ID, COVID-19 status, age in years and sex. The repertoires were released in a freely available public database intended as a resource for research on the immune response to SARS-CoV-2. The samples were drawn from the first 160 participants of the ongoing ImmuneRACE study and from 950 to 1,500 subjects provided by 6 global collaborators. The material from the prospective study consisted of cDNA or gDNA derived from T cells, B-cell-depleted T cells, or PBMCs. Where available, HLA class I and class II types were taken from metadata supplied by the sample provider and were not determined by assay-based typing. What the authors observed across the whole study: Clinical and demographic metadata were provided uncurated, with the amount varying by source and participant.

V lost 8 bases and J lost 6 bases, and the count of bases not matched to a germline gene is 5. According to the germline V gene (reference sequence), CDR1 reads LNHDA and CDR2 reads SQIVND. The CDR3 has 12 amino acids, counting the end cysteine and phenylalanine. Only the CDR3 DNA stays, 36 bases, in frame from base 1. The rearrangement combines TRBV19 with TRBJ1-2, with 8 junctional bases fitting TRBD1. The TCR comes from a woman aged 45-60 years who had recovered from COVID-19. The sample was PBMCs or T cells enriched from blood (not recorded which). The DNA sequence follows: TGTGCCAGTTCAACAGGGGGAGATGGCTACACCTTC. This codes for CASSTGGDGYTF.